This T cell receptor beta chain originates from a study of blood T cell repertoires in COVID-19. Background on the study: COVID-19 samples, acute and convalescent, were from the United States, Italy and Spain. The cDNA or gDNA used as material had been derived from T cells, B-cell-depleted T cells, or PBMCs.

The CDR3 has 13 residues. Germline V lookup: CDR1 ENHRY, CDR2 SYGVKD. V lost 6 bases to trimming and J lost 4 bases, with 13 bases between them. Seattle-derived patients entered the study during active infection and were followed longitudinally. Source study methods: Reference gene primer amplification gave nucleated cell count estimates. Generated by immunoSEQ multiplex PCR, the TCRdb table keeps only in-frame clones and is missing some. V and J calls and clone size follow that table, whereas D and trimming were derived from the DNA. The sample holds 260,000 or so clones, about four fifths seen once.

The specimen was peripheral blood. The chain is built from TRBV10-3 and TRBJ2-7; possible D gene TRBD2, 7 bases. The sequence was collected from a woman of 80 years or more with COVID-19, enrolled during active disease. Here the CDR3 reads CAISRGGGYEQYF. The CDR3 bases are TGTGCCATCAGCCGGGGAGGGGGTTACGAGCAGTACTTC.